A selection of T cell receptor beta chains follows, all from one sample in a study of CD8+ T cells in alopecia areata. Profiled with immunoSEQ multiplex PCR; TCRdb holds only in-frame clones, not every one. The data contain over 150,000 clones, 50% to 60% of them seen just once; the ten biggest clones take up roughly 14%. This sample comprised CD4+ T cells sorted from blood, obtained at week 0. These receptor sequences come from a human donor with alopecia areata. CDR3s include the opening cysteine and the closing phenylalanine or tryptophan. D genes are given only for firm matches. The size entry is marked missing in some rows and otherwise reads once, few, many or a size class.

D	J	V	size	CDR3	DNA
.	TRBJ1-5	TRBV19	.	CASSMSGGNQPQHF	TGTGCCAGTAGTATGTCTGGCGGGAATCAGCCCCAGCATTTT
.	TRBJ2-3	TRBV21-1	few	CASRHDTSTDTQYF	TGTGCCAGCAGACATGATACTAGCACAGATACGCAGTATTTT
.	TRBJ1-6	TRBV30	.	CAWSALQNSPLHF	TGTGCCTGGAGTGCCCTACAGAATTCACCCCTCCACTTT
.	TRBJ2-7	TRBV6-5	once	CASSWGRSSYEQYF	TGTGCCAGCAGCTGGGGACGAAGCTCCTACGAGCAGTACTTC
.	TRBJ1-1	TRBV29-1	few	CSAGTQNTEAFF	TGCAGCGCGGGGACACAGAACACTGAAGCTTTCTTT
.	TRBJ1-6	TRBV5-1	.	CASKPTGPNSPLHF	TGCGCCAGCAAACCCACGGGTCCTAATTCACCCCTCCACTTT
.	TRBJ1-1	TRBV5-1	.	CASSPPGGTEAFF	TGCGCCAGCAGCCCTCCGGGAGGCACTGAAGCTTTCTTT
.	TRBJ2-5	TRBV6-5	.	CASSTGETQYF	TGTGCCAGCAGTACCGGAGAGACCCAGTACTTC
TRBD1	TRBJ1-5	TRBV10-3	medium-sized	CAISELGTPQTGNNQPQHF	TGTGCCATCAGTGAGCTCGGTACACCGCAGACAGGGAACAATCAGCCCCAGCATTTT
.	TRBJ1-6	TRBV15	few	CATSTGMDDSPLHF	TGTGCCACCAGCACCGGTATGGACGATTCACCCCTCCACTTT
TRBD1	TRBJ1-2	TRBV29-1	.	CSVATAGTGVGGYTF	TGCAGCGTAGCCACAGCCGGGACAGGGGTCGGTGGCTACACCTTC
.	TRBJ2-7	TRBV19	.	CASSTNRKGEQYF	TGTGCCAGTAGTACAAACAGGAAGGGCGAGCAGTACTTC
TRBD2	TRBJ2-7	TRBV5-4	.	CASSSRGLADYEQYF	TGTGCCAGCAGCTCCAGAGGACTAGCGGATTACGAGCAGTACTTC
TRBD1	TRBJ1-1	TRBV30	.	CAWLGQGMWNTEAFF	TGTGCCTGGCTGGGACAGGGGATGTGGAACACTGAAGCTTTCTTT
.	TRBJ1-1	TRBV30	.	CAWSRPSRTEAFF	TGTGCCTGGAGTAGGCCGTCTCGTACTGAAGCTTTCTTT
.	TRBJ2-6	TRBV5-1	.	CASSLEGAGANVLTF	TGCGCCAGCAGCTTGGAGGGCGCTGGGGCCAACGTCCTGACTTTC
.	TRBJ1-4	TRBV30	.	CAWRGGKWTGSEKLFF	TGTGCCTGGAGAGGCGGAAAATGGACGGGGAGTGAAAAACTGTTTTTT
.	TRBJ1-2	TRBV30	.	CAWRAAQGGYTF	TGTGCCTGGAGGGCCGCCCAGGGTGGCTACACCTTC
.	TRBJ1-1	TRBV7-9	.	CASNPTVNTEAFF	TGTGCCAGCAACCCGACGGTGAACACTGAAGCTTTCTTT
.	TRBJ2-6	TRBV6-8	few	CASSYSGANVLTF	TGTGCCAGCAGTTATTCGGGGGCCAACGTCCTGACTTTC
TRBD1	TRBJ1-1	TRBV27	.	CASSLFGTGNTEAFF	TGTGCCAGCAGTTTATTCGGGACAGGGAACACTGAAGCTTTCTTT
.	TRBJ1-4	TRBV4-1	few	CASSQTNEKLFF	TGCGCCAGCAGCCAGACTAATGAAAAACTGTTTTTT
.	TRBJ2-3	TRBV10-3	.	CAIRSGPERGTDTQYF	TGTGCCATCAGAAGTGGTCCCGAGCGGGGCACAGATACGCAGTATTTT
.	TRBJ2-7	TRBV27	.	CASSLGRAGYEQYF	TGTGCCAGCAGTTTGGGTAGGGCAGGCTACGAGCAGTACTTC
.	TRBJ1-5	TRBV30	few	CAWSPQGNQPQHF	TGTGCCTGGAGTCCACAGGGAAATCAGCCCCAGCATTTT
.	TRBJ2-2	TRBV9	.	CASSAQGFPGELFF	TGTGCCAGCAGCGCACAGGGTTTCCCGGGGGAGCTGTTTTTT
.	TRBJ2-6	TRBV30	once	CAWSVQTLPGANVLTF	TGTGCCTGGAGTGTACAGACTCTACCTGGGGCCAACGTCCTGACTTTC
.	TRBJ1-2	TRBV29-1	few	CSVEYRLGTPYGYTF	TGCAGCGTTGAATACCGTTTGGGGACCCCCTATGGCTACACCTTC
TRBD2	TRBJ2-5	TRBV18	few	CASSRREETQYF	TGTGCCAGCTCACGGCGGGAGGAGACCCAGTACTTC
.	TRBJ1-2	TRBV23-1	.	CASSPTRFGDAYGYTF	TGCGCCAGCAGTCCGACTCGATTTGGGGATGCCTATGGCTACACCTTC
TRBD2	TRBJ2-7	TRBV29-1	few	CSVKLAGGSYEQYF	TGCAGCGTCAAACTAGCGGGGGGCTCCTACGAGCAGTACTTC
.	TRBJ2-5	TRBV6-1	many	CASSEWWGVQETQYF	TGTGCCAGCAGTGAATGGTGGGGGGTCCAAGAGACCCAGTACTTC
TRBD2	TRBJ2-7	TRBV29-1	.	CSAQGLATGTYEQYF	TGCAGCGCCCAAGGACTAGCAACGGGGACCTACGAGCAGTACTTC
.	TRBJ2-1	TRBV29-1	.	CSVGWRPRSEQFF	TGCAGCGTTGGTTGGCGGCCCAGGAGTGAGCAGTTCTTC
.	TRBJ2-7	TRBV7-9	.	CASSLAHYEQYF	TGTGCCAGCAGCTTAGCCCACTACGAGCAGTACTTC
.	TRBJ1-2	TRBV10-2	few	CASSATLRGTYGYTF	TGCGCCAGCAGTGCCACTTTGCGGGGGACCTATGGCTACACCTTC